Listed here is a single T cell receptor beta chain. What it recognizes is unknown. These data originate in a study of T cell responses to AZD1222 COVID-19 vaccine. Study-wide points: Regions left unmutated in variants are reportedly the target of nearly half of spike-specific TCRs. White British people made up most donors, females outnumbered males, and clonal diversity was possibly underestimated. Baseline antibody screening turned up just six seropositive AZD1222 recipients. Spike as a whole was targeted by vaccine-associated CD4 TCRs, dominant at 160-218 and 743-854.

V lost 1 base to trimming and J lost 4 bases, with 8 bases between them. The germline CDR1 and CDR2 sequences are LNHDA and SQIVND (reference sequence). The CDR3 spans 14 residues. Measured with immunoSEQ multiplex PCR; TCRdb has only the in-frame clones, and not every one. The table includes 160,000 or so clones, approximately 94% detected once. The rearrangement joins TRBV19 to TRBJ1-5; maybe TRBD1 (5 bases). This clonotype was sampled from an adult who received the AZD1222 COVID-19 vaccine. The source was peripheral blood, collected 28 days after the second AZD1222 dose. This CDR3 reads CASSIATDNQPQHF. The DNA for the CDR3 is TGTGCCAGTAGTATAGCGACAGATAATCAGCCCCAGCATTTT.